Listed here are 24 T cell receptor beta chains from one sample, sequenced in a study of blood T cell repertoires in COVID-19. This table comes from immunoSEQ multiplex PCR, and its TCRdb copy is limited to in-frame clones, with some not included. The sample includes over 50,000 clones, about 85% of them seen just once. The sequencing input was peripheral blood. The receptors stem from a man aged 65 to 79 with acute or convalescent COVID-19.

The chain uses TRBV3-1 (or the pseudogene TRBV3-2) and TRBJ2-5; the D is unclear. Trimming pared 4 bases from V and 2 bases from J, leaving 11 bases between. Germline CDR1 reads LGHDT; CDR2 reads YNNKEL (reference sequence). The CDR3 has 14 amino acids. For the CDR3, the DNA is TGTGCCAGCAGCCTCAGCCGGGTTCAAGAGACCCAGTACTTC. It translates to CASSLSRVQETQYF.

The chain joins TRBV7-2 to TRBJ1-6, with D possibly being TRBD1 (5 bases). CDR1 is SGHTA, CDR2 FQGNSA, per germline. V lost 4 bases and J 6 bases, leaving 10 bases between the germline ends. CDR3 length: 14 amino acids. DNA for the CDR3: TGTGCCAGCAGCTACCGGGGGAGTAATTCACCCCTCCACTTT. Protein: CASSYRGSNSPLHF.

The chain's CDR3 is CASSQLPGQAYNEQFF. The CDR3 DNA reads as TGCGCCAGCAGCCAGCTTCCGGGACAGGCTTACAATGAGCAGTTCTTC. The rearrangement links TRBV5-1 to TRBJ2-1; 8 positions match TRBD1. V lost 4 bases to trimming and J lost 4 bases; unmatched junction nucleotides: 10. Germline CDR1 reads SGHRS; CDR2 reads YFSETQ. The CDR3 is made up of 16 amino acids. Supplemented by reference TRBV5-1 and TRBJ2-1, the full variable domain reads KAGVTQTPRYLIKTRGQQVTLSCSPISGHRSVSWYQQTPGQGLQFLFEYFSETQRNKGNFPGRFSGRQFSNSRSEMNVSTLELGDSALYLCASSQLPGQAYNEQFFGPGTRLTVL.

CDR3 region: CASSLVAKNIQYF. Here the CDR3 DNA reads TGTGCCAGCAGTTTAGTAGCCAAAAACATTCAGTACTTC. This chain uses TRBV6-5 with TRBJ2-4, with no clear D. The CDR3 spans 13 residues. V lost 4 bases and J lost 0, with 4 bases in between. Looked up from germline, CDR1 is MNHEY and CDR2 is SVGAGI.

The chain carries TRBV4-1 and TRBJ2-1; D uncertain. Germline V CDR1 and CDR2: MGHRA, YSYEKL. CDR3 length equals 16 residues. V was shortened by 0 bases and J by 3 bases, with 12 bases between the two germline ends. CDR3 amino acids: CASSQDLARYYNEQFF. The CDR3 DNA follows: TGCGCCAGCAGCCAAGATTTGGCCAGGTACTACAATGAGCAGTTCTTC.

The chain couples TRBV5-8 to TRBJ1-5, with a tentative D call TRBD1 (5 bases). Trimming removed 3 bases at V and 7 bases at J, with 20 bases between. CDR3 length: 16 residues. Per the germline V gene, CDR1 is SGHTS and CDR2 is YDEGEE. CDR3 residues: CASSSWEGTARQPQHF. The CDR3 DNA reads as TGTGCCAGCAGCTCATGGGAGGGGACCGCACGGCAGCCCCAGCATTTT.

The chain recombines TRBV28 with TRBJ2-3; a weak D match, TRBD2 (5 bases). Trimming took 6 bases from V and 0 from J, leaving 13 bases between them. The germline gives CDR1 MDHEN, CDR2 SYDVKM. The CDR3 is 15 amino acids. CDR3: CASRVGGGSTDTQYF. The CDR3 nucleotides read TGTGCCAGCAGAGTGGGTGGCGGGAGCACAGATACGCAGTATTTT. The full variable domain, completed using reference TRBV28 and TRBJ2-3, is DVKVTQSSRYLVKRTGEKVFLECVQDMDHENMFWYRQDPGLGLRLIYFSYDVKMKEKGDIPEGYSVSREKKERFSLILESASTNQTSMYLCASRVGGGSTDTQYFGPGTRLTVL.

The chain has TRBV19 and TRBJ2-7; TRBD2 is a possible D gene (6 bases). CDR3 size: 16 residues. In germline, CDR1 is LNHDA, CDR2 SQIVND (reference sequence). V was shortened by 6 bases and J by 0 bases, with 18 bases between the two germline ends. The CDR3 region is CASSPRVGGSSYEQYF. As DNA, the CDR3 is TGTGCCAGTAGCCCACGAGTAGGAGGGTCCTCCTACGAGCAGTACTTC.

This clone was counted a few times. This chain connects TRBV4-1 to TRBJ1-5, with 9 bases fitting TRBD1. J lost 6 bases, V lost 3 bases, and 6 bases had no gene match. The CDR3 covers 15 residues. Germline V lookup: CDR1 MGHRA, CDR2 YSYEKL. The CDR3 DNA sequence: TGCGCCAGCAGCCAGATGGGACAGGGAGGTCAGCCCCAGCATTTT. It yields the protein CASSQMGQGGQPQHF.

This sequence joins TRBV5-1 and TRBJ2-1; D is possibly TRBD1 (6 bases). The germline gives CDR1 SGHRS, CDR2 YFSETQ. V shed 0 bases and J shed 0 bases, with 10 bases lying between them. The CDR3 spans 16 residues. CDR3 loop: CASSLEGDPSYNEQFF. CDR3 coding DNA: TGCGCCAGCAGCTTGGAGGGGGACCCCTCCTACAATGAGCAGTTCTTC.

The chain combines TRBV2 with TRBJ2-7; a possible D gene is TRBD2 (5 bases). Germline V gene data show CDR1 as SNHLY and CDR2 as FYNNEI. Trimming stripped 7 bases from V and 4 bases from J, with 17 bases between. This CDR3 region has 14 residues. CDR3 amino acids: CASTSRGSGYEQYF. DNA for the CDR3: TGTGCCAGCACGTCAAGAGGGTCCGGTTACGAGCAGTACTTC.

The CDR3 spells CASSSDLAKNIQYF. Here the CDR3 DNA reads TGTGCCAGCTCTTCAGATCTAGCCAAAAACATTCAGTACTTC. This rearrangement joins TRBV6-5 to TRBJ2-4; D uncertain. Trimming cost V 8 bases and J 0 bases, with 11 bases left between them. Germline values: CDR1 MNHEY, CDR2 SVGAGI. The CDR3 covers 14 residues.

V usage is TRBV3-1 (or the pseudogene TRBV3-2) and J usage is TRBJ2-1; 8 positions agree with TRBD1. Trimming removed 4 bases from V and 9 bases from J; junction bases left unmatched: 11. This CDR3 region has 15 residues. Per the germline V gene, CDR1 is LGHDT and CDR2 is YNNKEL (reference sequence). CDR3 in DNA: TGTGCCAGCAGCCTAGCACGACAGGGGACGGGTGAGCAGTTCTTC. It is translated as CASSLARQGTGEQFF.

The chain carries TRBV2 and TRBJ2-6; possibly TRBD2 for D (5 bases). CDR1 is SNHLY, CDR2 FYNNEI, per germline. The length of the CDR3 is 17 residues. V was shortened by 4 bases and J by 0 bases, with 13 bases between the two germline ends. Written as DNA, the CDR3 is TGTGCCAGCAGTGGGAGGAAAAGCTACTCTGGGGCCAACGTCCTGACTTTC. Translated: CASSGRKSYSGANVLTF.

This chain links TRBV20-1 with TRBJ2-5; 8 nucleotides line up with TRBD2. V dropped 3 bases and J dropped 5; count of bases not matched to a gene: 2. The CDR3 is made up of 12 amino acids. The V gene's germline CDR1 is DFQATT and CDR2 SNEGSKA (reference sequence). CDR3 bases: TGCAGTGCTAGTCGGGGGGGGGAGACCCAGTACTTC. It specifies CSASRGGETQYF.

The chain has TRBV5-1 and TRBJ2-1, with D unresolved. CDR3 length: 15 residues. Trimming stripped 0 bases from V and 2 bases from J, with 9 bases between. Germline lookup yields CDR1 SGHRS and CDR2 YFSETQ. Here the CDR3 reads CASSLGSETYNEQFF. The CDR3, as DNA: TGCGCCAGCAGCTTGGGCAGCGAGACCTACAATGAGCAGTTCTTC.

This chain uses TRBV4-1 with TRBJ2-1, with D possibly being TRBD1 (6 bases). Trimming stripped 1 base from V and 7 bases from J, with 14 bases between. The CDR3 loop spans 15 amino acids. Germline V gene lookup returns CDR1 MGHRA and CDR2 YSYEKL. The CDR3 DNA sequence: TGCGCCAGCAGCCAAGTTCACGGACAGCTAAATGAGCAGTTCTTC. This encodes CASSQVHGQLNEQFF.

This chain links TRBV5-1 with TRBJ2-7, with D tentatively TRBD2 (6 bases). The CDR3 sequence is 15 residues long. Trimming cost V 0 bases and J 6 bases, with 16 bases left between them. The germline V gene encodes CDR1 SGHRS and CDR2 YFSETQ. The chain's CDR3 is CASSLGAGISLEQYF. The CDR3 DNA sequence: TGCGCCAGCAGCTTGGGGGCGGGGATCTCTCTCGAGCAGTACTTC.

To note about this clone: The same CDR3 can be traced to other DNA sequences in this sample. This chain uses TRBV5-8 with TRBJ2-7; a weak D match, TRBD1 (6 bases). Trimming pared 4 bases from V and 0 bases from J, leaving 14 bases between. Per germline, CDR1 SGHTS and CDR2 YDEGEE. The CDR3 is made up of 15 amino acids. The CDR3, as DNA: TGTGCCAGCAGCATTCACAGGGTCCTCTCCTACGAGCAGTACTTC. This gives the protein CASSIHRVLSYEQYF.

The gene calls are TRBV12-5 and TRBJ1-4; maybe TRBD1 (6 bases). The length of the CDR3 is 14 residues. The V gene lost 6 bases and the J gene lost 6 bases, with 14 bases spanning the gap. Germline V gene lookup returns CDR1 LGHNT and CDR2 FRNRAP. Written as DNA, the CDR3 is TGTGCTAGTGGACAGGGAATGGGGGATGAAAAACTGTTTTTT. As protein: CASGQGMGDEKLFF.

The gene calls are TRBV11-2 and TRBJ2-7, with no clear D. This CDR3 region has 15 residues. Trimming took off 1 base at V and 0 bases at J, with 10 bases between the two ends. CDR1 and CDR2 (germline): SGHAT, FQNNGV. CDR3 nucleotide sequence: TGTGCCAGCAGCTTAGTCTCCCGGAGCTCCTACGAGCAGTACTTC. It specifies CASSLVSRSSYEQYF.

This chain joins TRBV10-3 and TRBJ2-5; D may be TRBD2 (5 bases). V lost 0 bases and J lost 3, with 11 bases in between. Germline CDR1 is ENHRY and CDR2 is SYGVKD. This CDR3 spans 15 amino acids. CDR3 coding DNA: TGTGCCATCAGTGAGTCGCGGGCCCCAGAAGAGACCCAGTACTTC. It translates to CAISESRAPEETQYF.

The CDR3 DNA is TGTGCCAGCAGTGCGTCTCCGGGACTCCAAAGCACAGATACGCAGTATTTT. Its translation is CASSASPGLQSTDTQYF. The rearrangement uses TRBV25-1 and TRBJ2-3; D perhaps matches TRBD2 (6 bases). CDR3 length: 17 residues. Germline CDR1 is MGHDK and CDR2 is SYGVNS. Deletions cut 4 bases from V and 0 bases from J, with 17 bases between.

The chain combines TRBV5-5 with TRBJ1-2; 8 bases match TRBD1. After removal of 1 base from V and 8 bases from J, the junction contained 4 bases not matched to a gene. This CDR3 comprises 13 residues. Per germline, CDR1 SGHKS and CDR2 YYEKEE (reference sequence). The CDR3 here is CASSLMTGVGYTF. CDR3 bases: TGTGCCAGCAGCTTGATGACAGGGGTAGGCTACACCTTC. Full variable domain (outside the CDR3, taken from reference TRBV5-5 and TRBJ1-2): DAGVTQSPTHLIKTRGQQVTLRCSPISGHKSVSWYQQVLGQGPQFIFQYYEKEERGRGNFPDRFSARQFPNYSSELNVNALLLGDSALYLCASSLMTGVGYTFGSGTRLTVV.